What follows describes a single TCR beta chain. This sample is drawn from a study of blood T cell repertoires in COVID-19. Study summary: The United States, Italy and Spain provided the acute and convalescent COVID-19 samples. PBMCs, B-cell-depleted T cells, or T cells were the source of the cDNA or gDNA that made up the material.

Original processing notes: Amplified reference gene primers provided the basis for estimating nucleated cell counts. The protocol was immunoSEQ multiplex PCR, while the TCRdb copy is restricted to in-frame clones and leaves out a portion. The V and J calls and clone size come from that table; D and trimming were worked out from the DNA. In the table there are around 120,000 clones, around 88% of which are singletons. The CDR3 runs to 14 residues. CDR1 SGHTA and CDR2 FQGTGA come from the germline V gene. The V and J ends lost 5 bases and 3 bases, in that order; junction bases with no gene match: 4. V is TRBV7-3 and J is TRBJ1-1, with 9 bases matching TRBD1. The sequence was collected from a woman aged 45-65 years with active or convalescent COVID-19. What was sequenced was peripheral blood. CDR3 protein: CASSPQGAHTEAFF. CDR3 DNA sequence: TGTGCCAGCAGCCCACAGGGGGCGCACACTGAAGCTTTCTTT.